The rows below give T cell receptor beta chains drawn from one sample of a study of Ad26.COV2.S vaccination and SARS-CoV-2 variants. Sequencing was performed with immunoSEQ multiplex PCR; in TCRdb, only in-frame clones are kept and a portion is missing. This repertoire shows over 130,000 clones, around 86% found once; its top ten account for 4.5% to 6%. Sequenced here: peripheral blood, sampled after recovery from COVID-19. The receptors derive from a human donor who had recovered from COVID-19. CDR3s include the opening cysteine and the closing phenylalanine or tryptophan. The order of the fields is D gene, clone size, V gene, J gene, CDR3 DNA, CDR3 protein. A D gene is named only where the DNA matches it firmly. Clone size is not always given. Where it is, it says once, few, many or a class for expanded clones.

>-|-|TRBV10-3|TRBJ1-2
TGTGCCATCAGCCCTCGTAGGGAGGATGGCTACACCTTC
CAISPRREDGYTF
>-|many|TRBV29-1|TRBJ1-4
TGCAGCGTAGGAGGGATGGTTAATGAAAAACTGTTTTTT
CSVGGMVNEKLFF
>-|-|TRBV27|TRBJ1-6
TGTGCCAGCAGTTTATCCAGGGGTCTCAATTCACCCCTCCACTTT
CASSLSRGLNSPLHF
>-|-|TRBV6-2/TRBV6-3|TRBJ1-2
TGTGCCAGCAGCGACCCAGGGTGGAGAGGTGGCTACACCTTC
CASSDPGWRGGYTF
>-|-|TRBV19|TRBJ2-1
TGTGCCAGTAGTTTCGCGACGGAGGGCTACAATGAGCAGTTCTTC
CASSFATEGYNEQFF
>-|-|TRBV11-2|TRBJ2-2
TGTGCCAGCAGCTTAGTAAACACACTCACCGGGGAGCTGTTTTTT
CASSLVNTLTGELFF
>TRBD1|-|TRBV11-2|TRBJ1-1
TGTGCCAGCAGCTTAGGACAGGGGGCCGGCATGAACACTGAAGCTTTCTTT
CASSLGQGAGMNTEAFF
>-|once|TRBV28|TRBJ2-3
TGTGCCAGCTCGGACGGAGATACGCAGTATTTT
CASSDGDTQYF
>-|-|TRBV15|TRBJ1-1
TGTGCCACCAGCAGAGGGCGGGACACTGAAGCTTTCTTT
CATSRGRDTEAFF
>TRBD1|-|TRBV27|TRBJ1-2
TGTGCCAGCAGTTTTCGACAGGGGAGCCTCCCTAACTATGGCTACACCTTC
CASSFRQGSLPNYGYTF
>TRBD1|-|TRBV19|TRBJ1-5
TGTGCCAGTAGTATCGGAGCGGACAGGAGGGAAGGGCCCCAGCATTTT
CASSIGADRREGPQHF